There are a few counts of the clone carrying this T cell receptor beta chain. The target antigen is unknown. Looked up from germline, CDR1 is SGDLS and CDR2 is YYNGEE. This CDR3 spans 13 amino acids. Trimming left V 0 bases short and J 6 bases short, with 7 bases between. CD45RO/CCR7/CD25/CD127/CD95/CD27 separated CD4+ naive, central memory, regulatory and stem cell-like memory cells by sorting. This sample is part of a study of beta chain features in type 1 diabetes. About the research overall: Age, gender and cell yields were alike across patients and healthy donors.

Study-wide findings and caveats: Relative to healthy donors, patients appeared to have naive, central memory and Treg TCRB repertoires that were more similar.

Reverse transcription of all isolated RNA meant that expressed TCRB transcripts were sequenced. Deep immunoSEQ sequencing covered naive, central memory and regulatory T cell samples. Only in-frame clones appear in the TCRdb table, and some are missing; sequencing was by immunoSEQ multiplex PCR. Of over 500,000 clones listed, about a sixth are singletons. Input material: naive CD4+ T cells from blood. The receptor was derived from a man younger than 30 in good health. The chain uses TRBV9 and TRBJ1-5; D call uncertain. The CDR3 DNA is TGTGCCAGCAGCGTAGAACCCGGTCAGCCCCAGCATTTT. It translates to CASSVEPGQPQHF.